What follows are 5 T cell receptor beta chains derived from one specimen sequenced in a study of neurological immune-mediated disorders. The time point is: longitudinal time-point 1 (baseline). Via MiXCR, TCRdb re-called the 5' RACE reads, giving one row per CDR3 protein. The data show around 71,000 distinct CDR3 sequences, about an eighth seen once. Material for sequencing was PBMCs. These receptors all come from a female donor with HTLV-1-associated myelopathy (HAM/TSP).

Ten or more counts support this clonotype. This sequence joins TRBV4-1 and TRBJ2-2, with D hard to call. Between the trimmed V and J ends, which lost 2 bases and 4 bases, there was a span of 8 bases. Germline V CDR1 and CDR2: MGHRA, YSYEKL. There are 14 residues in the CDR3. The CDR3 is CASSQYTATGELFF. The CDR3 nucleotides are TGCGCCAGCAGCCAATATACAGCCACCGGGGAGCTGTTTTTT.

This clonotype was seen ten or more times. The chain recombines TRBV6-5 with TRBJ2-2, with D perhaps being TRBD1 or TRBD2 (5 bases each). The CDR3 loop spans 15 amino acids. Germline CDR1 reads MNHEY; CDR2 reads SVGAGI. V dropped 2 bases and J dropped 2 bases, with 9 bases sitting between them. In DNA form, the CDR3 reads TGTGCCAGCAGTTACATCCGGGACAACACCGGGGAGCTGTTTTTT. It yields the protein CASSYIRDNTGELFF.

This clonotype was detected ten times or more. The CDR3 DNA reads TGCAGTGCTAGGGCGTCGGCCTACGAGCAGTACTTC. Encoded protein: CSARASAYEQYF. The V and J genes are TRBV20-1 and TRBJ2-7; the D is unclear. This CDR3 contains 12 residues. V lost 3 bases, J lost 2 bases, and 8 bases lay in between. The germline gives CDR1 DFQATT, CDR2 SNEGSKA (reference sequence).

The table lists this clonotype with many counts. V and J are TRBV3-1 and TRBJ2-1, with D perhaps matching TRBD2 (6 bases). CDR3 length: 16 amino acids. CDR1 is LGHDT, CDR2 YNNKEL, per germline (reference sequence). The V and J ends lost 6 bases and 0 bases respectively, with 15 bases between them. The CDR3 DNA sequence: TGTGCCAGCAGGCACTCCGGGACTGGCTCCTACAATGAGCAGTTCTTC. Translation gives CASRHSGTGSYNEQFF.

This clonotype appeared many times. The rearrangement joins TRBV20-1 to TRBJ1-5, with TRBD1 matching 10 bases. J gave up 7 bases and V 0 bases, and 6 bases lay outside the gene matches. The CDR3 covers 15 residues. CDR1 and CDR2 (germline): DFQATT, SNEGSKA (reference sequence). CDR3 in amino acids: CSARDGQGVEQPQHF. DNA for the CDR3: TGCAGTGCTAGAGATGGACAGGGGGTTGAGCAGCCCCAGCATTTT.